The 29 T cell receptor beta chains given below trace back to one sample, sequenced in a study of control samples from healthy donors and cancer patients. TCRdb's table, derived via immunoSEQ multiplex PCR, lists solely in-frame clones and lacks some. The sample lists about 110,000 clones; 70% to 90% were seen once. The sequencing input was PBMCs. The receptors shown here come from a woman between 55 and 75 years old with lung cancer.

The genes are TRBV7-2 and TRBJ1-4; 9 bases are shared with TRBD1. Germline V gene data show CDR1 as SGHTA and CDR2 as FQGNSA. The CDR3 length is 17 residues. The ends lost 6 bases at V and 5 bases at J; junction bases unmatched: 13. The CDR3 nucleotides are TGTGCCAGCAGTCCTTCCCCCTCCGGGACAGGGAATGAAAAACTGTTTTTT. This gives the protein CASSPSPSGTGNEKLFF.

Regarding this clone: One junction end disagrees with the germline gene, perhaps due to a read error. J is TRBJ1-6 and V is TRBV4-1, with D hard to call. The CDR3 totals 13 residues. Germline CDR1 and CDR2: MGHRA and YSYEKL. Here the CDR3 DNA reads TGCGCCAGCAGCCAAGAACTTTTTGGGCCCCGGAACTTT. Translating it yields CASSQELFGPRNF.

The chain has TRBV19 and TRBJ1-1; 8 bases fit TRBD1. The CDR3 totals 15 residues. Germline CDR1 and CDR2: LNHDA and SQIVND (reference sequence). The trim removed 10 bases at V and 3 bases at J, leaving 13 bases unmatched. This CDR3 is CATKDRVGLDTEAFF. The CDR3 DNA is TGTGCCACCAAGGACAGGGTCGGTCTTGACACTGAAGCTTTCTTT.

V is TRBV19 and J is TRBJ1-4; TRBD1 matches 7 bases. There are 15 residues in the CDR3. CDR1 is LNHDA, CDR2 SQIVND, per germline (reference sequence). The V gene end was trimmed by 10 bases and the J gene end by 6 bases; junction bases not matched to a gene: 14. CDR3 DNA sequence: TGTGCCACGAGCTATCGACAGGGAGTGGATGAAAAACTGTTTTTT. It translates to CATSYRQGVDEKLFF.

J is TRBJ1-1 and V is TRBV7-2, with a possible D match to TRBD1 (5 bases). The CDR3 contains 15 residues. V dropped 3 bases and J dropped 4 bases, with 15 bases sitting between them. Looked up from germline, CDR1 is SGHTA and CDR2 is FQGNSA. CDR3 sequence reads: CASSLLLDMSTEAFF. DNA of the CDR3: TGTGCCAGCAGCTTGTTGTTGGACATGAGCACTGAAGCTTTCTTT.

The CDR3 nucleotides read TGTGCCAGCAGCCTGAAAGTCGGGACAGCTCAGAACACCGGGGAGCTGTTTTTT. This translates into CASSLKVGTAQNTGELFF. The chain is built from TRBV5-4 and TRBJ2-2; 7 bases are shared with TRBD1. After removal of 4 bases from V and 1 base from J, the junction contained 13 bases not matched to a gene. The CDR3 runs 18 residues. Germline CDR1 is SGHNT and CDR2 is YYREEE (reference sequence). Full variable domain (missing parts from reference TRBV5-4 and TRBJ2-2): ETGVTQSPTHLIKTRGQQVTLRCSSQSGHNTVSWYQQALGQGPQFIFQYYREEENGRGNFPPRFSGLQFPNYSSELNVNALELDDSALYLCASSLKVGTAQNTGELFFGEGSRLTVL.

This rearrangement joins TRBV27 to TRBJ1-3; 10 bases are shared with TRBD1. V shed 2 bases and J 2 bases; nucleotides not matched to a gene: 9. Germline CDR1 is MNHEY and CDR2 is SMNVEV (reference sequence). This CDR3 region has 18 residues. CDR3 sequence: CASSLTGQGWNPGNTIYF. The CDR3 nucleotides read TGTGCCAGCAGTTTAACGGGACAGGGGTGGAATCCTGGAAACACCATATATTTT.

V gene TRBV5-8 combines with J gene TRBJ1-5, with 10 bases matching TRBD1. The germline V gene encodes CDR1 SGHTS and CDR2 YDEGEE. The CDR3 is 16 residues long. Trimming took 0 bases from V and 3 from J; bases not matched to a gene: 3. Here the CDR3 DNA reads TGTGCCAGCAGCTTGGGGGGACAGGGGTACAATCAGCCCCAGCATTTT. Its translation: CASSLGGQGYNQPQHF.

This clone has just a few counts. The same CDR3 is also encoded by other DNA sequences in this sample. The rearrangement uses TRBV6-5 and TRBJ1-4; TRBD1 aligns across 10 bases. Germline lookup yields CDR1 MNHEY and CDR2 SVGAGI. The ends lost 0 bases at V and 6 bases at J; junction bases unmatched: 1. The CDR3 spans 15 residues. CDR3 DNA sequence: TGTGCCAGCAGTTACTCGGGGACAGGGGATGAAAAACTGTTTTTT. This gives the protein CASSYSGTGDEKLFF.

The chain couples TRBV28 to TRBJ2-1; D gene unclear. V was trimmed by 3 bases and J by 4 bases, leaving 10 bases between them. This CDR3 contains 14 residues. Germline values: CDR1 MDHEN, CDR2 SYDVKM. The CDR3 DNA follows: TGTGCCAGCAGTTTGGGTGGCAATTACAATGAGCAGTTCTTC. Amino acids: CASSLGGNYNEQFF.

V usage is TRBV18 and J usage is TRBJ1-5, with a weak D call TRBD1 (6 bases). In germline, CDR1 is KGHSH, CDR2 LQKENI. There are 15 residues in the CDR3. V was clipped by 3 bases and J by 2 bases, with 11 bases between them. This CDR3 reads CASSPSNRGNQPQHF. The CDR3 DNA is TGTGCCAGCTCACCTTCAAACAGGGGCAATCAGCCCCAGCATTTT.

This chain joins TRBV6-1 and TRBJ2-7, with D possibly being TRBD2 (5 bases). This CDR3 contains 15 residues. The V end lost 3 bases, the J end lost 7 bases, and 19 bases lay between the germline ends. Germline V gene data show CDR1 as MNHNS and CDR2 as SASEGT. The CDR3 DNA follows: TGTGCCAGCAGTGATGGAAGACGGACTTCGGGAGAGCAGTACTTC. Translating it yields CASSDGRRTSGEQYF.

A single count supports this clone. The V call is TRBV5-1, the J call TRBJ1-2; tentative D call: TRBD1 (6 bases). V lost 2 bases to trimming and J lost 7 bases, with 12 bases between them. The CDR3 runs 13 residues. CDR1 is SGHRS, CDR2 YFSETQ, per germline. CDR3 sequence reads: CASSFGDNSGYTF. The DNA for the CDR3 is TGCGCCAGCAGCTTTGGGGACAATAGTGGCTACACCTTC.

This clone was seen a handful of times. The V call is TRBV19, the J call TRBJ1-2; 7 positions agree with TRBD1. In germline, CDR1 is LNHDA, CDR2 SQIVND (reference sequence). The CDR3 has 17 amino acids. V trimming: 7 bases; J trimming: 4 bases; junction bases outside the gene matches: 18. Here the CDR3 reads CASTDTDRTNPSYGYTF. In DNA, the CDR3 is TGTGCCAGTACCGATACGGACAGGACCAATCCTAGCTATGGCTACACCTTC.

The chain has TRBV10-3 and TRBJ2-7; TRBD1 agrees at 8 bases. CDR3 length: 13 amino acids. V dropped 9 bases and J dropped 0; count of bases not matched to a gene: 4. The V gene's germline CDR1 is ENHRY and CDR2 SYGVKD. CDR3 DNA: TGTGCCATAACAGGGGGAGTCTCCTACGAGCAGTACTTC. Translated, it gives CAITGGVSYEQYF.

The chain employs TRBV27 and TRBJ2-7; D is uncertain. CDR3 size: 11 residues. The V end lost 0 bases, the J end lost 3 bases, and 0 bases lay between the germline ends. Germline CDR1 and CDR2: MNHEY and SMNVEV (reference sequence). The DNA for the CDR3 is TGTGCCAGCAGTTTATCCTACGAGCAGTACTTC. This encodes CASSLSYEQYF.

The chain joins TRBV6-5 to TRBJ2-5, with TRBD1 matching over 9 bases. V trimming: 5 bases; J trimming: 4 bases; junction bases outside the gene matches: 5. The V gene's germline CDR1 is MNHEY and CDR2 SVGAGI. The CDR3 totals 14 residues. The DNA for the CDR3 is TGTGCCAGCAGTACCTGGACAGGGGCAGAGACCCAGTACTTC. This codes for CASSTWTGAETQYF.

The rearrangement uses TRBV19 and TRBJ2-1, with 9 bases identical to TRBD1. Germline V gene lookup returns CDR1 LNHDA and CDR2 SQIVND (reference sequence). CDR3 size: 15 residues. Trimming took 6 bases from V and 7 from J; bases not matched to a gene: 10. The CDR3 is CASSFAGTGTNEQFF. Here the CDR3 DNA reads TGTGCCAGTAGCTTTGCCGGGACAGGGACAAATGAGCAGTTCTTC.

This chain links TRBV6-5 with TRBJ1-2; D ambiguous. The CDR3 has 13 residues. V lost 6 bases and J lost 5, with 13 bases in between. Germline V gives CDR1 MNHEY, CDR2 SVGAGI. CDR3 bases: TGTGCCAGCAGCAATTTTCAAGGTTATGGCTACACCTTC. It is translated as CASSNFQGYGYTF.

CDR3 amino acids: CASSQQLGEQYF. The CDR3 DNA is TGTGCCAGCAGCCAGCAGCTGGGCGAGCAGTACTTC. The V and J genes are TRBV3-1 (or the pseudogene TRBV3-2) and TRBJ2-7; no clear D. The CDR3 extends over 12 amino acids. V was shortened by 3 bases and J by 6 bases, with 9 bases between the two germline ends. The germline V gene encodes CDR1 LGHDT and CDR2 YNNKEL (reference sequence).

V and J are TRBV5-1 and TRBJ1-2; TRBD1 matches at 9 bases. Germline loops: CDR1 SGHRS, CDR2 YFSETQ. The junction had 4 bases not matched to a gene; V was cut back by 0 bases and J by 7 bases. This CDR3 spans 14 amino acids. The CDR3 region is CASSLETGGVGYTF. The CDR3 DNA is TGCGCCAGCAGCTTGGAGACAGGGGGAGTTGGCTACACCTTC.

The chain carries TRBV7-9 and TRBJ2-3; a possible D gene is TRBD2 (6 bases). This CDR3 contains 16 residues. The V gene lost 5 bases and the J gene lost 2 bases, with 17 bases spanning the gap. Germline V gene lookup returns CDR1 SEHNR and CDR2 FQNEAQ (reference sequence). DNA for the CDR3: TGTGCCAGCAGCCGGGCCGGAGGGAAATTCACAGATACGCAGTATTTT. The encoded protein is CASSRAGGKFTDTQYF. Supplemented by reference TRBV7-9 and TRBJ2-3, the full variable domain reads DTGVSQNPRHKITKRGQNVTFRCDPISEHNRLYWYRQTLGQGPEFLTYFQNEAQLEKSRLLSDRFSAERPKGSFSTLEIQRTEQGDSAMYLCASSRAGGKFTDTQYFGPGTRLTVL.

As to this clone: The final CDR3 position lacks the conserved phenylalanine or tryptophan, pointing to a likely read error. The CDR3 reads CASSFASGSTGERGGYTL. CDR3 coding DNA: TGTGCCAGCAGCTTCGCCTCAGGATCGACAGGGGAGCGGGGTGGCTACACCCTC. The chain uses TRBV5-6 and TRBJ1-2; 8 bases are a match to TRBD1. J gave up 7 bases and V 2 bases, and 19 bases lay outside the gene matches. Germline V gene sequence: CDR1 SGHDT, CDR2 YYEEEE. CDR3 length: 18 residues.

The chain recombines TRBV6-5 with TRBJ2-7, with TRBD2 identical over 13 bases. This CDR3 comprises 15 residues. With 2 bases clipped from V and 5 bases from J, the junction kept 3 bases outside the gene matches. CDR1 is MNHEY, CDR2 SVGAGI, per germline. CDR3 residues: CASSYGGLAGHEQYF. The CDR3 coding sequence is TGTGCCAGCAGTTACGGGGGACTAGCGGGACACGAGCAGTACTTC.

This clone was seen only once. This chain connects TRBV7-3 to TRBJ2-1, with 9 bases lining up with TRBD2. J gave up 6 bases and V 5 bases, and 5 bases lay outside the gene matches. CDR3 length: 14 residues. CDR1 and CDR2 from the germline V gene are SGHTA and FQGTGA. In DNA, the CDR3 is TGTGCCAGCAGCCAAAATAGCGGGAGCAATGAGCAGTTCTTC. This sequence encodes CASSQNSGSNEQFF.

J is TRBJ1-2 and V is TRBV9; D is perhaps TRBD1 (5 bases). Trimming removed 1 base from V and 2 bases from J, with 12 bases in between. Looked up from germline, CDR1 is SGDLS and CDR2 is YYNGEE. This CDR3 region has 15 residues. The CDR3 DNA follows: TGTGCCAGCAGCGTACAGTCAGAGGGGAACTATGGCTACACCTTC. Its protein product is CASSVQSEGNYGYTF.

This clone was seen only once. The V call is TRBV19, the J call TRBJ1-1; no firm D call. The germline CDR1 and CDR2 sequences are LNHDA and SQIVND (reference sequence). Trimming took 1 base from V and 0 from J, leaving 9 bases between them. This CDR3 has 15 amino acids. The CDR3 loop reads CASSIVGHMNTEAFF. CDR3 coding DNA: TGTGCCAGTAGTATAGTAGGGCACATGAACACTGAAGCTTTCTTT. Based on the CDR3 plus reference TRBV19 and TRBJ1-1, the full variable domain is DGGITQSPKYLFRKEGQNVTLSCEQNLNHDAMYWYRQDPGQGLRLIYYSQIVNDFQKGDIAEGYSVSREKKESFPLTVTSAQKNPTAFYLCASSIVGHMNTEAFFGQGTRLTVV.

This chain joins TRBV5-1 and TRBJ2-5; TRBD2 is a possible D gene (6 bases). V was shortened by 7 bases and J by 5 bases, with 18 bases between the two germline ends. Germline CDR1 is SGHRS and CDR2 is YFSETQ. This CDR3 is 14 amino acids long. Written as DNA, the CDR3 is TGCGCCAGCTCCGTCCCGGAGGGGAGCGAGACCCAGTACTTC. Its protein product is CASSVPEGSETQYF.

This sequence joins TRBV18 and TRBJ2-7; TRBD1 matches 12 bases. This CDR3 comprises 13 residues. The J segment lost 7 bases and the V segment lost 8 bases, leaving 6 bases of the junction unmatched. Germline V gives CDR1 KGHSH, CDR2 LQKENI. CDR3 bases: TGTGCCAGCGGGGGACAGGGGGCGAGTGAGCAGTACTTC. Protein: CASGGQGASEQYF. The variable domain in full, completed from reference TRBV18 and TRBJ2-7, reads NAGVMQNPRHLVRRRGQEARLRCSPMKGHSHVYWYRQLPEEGLKFMVYLQKENIIDESGMPKERFSAEFPKEGPSILRIQQVVRGDSAAYFCASGGQGASEQYFGPGTRLTVT.